The rows below give T cell receptor beta chains drawn from one sample of a study of cytomegalovirus exposure and HLA in healthy donors. The data were produced by immunoSEQ multiplex PCR, yet TCRdb's version contains in-frame clones alone and is incomplete. The sample lists hundreds of thousands of clones; 80% to 85% were seen once. Sequencing was done on a sample of PBMCs. The receptors were sampled from a boy aged 2-9 years in good health and CMV-seronegative. The conserved cysteine and the conserved F or W are not part of the CDR3 here. Each record gives: CDR3 protein, V gene, J gene.

ASSRSLEKETQY	TRBV4-1	TRBJ2-5
ASSLLPPGQGDYGYT	TRBV7-8	TRBJ1-2
ASSLLRDSTDTQY	TRBV13	TRBJ2-3
ASSGNSNQPQH	TRBV10-1	TRBJ1-5
AWSDRGSFGANVLT	TRBV30	TRBJ2-6
ASSLGHTYNEQF	TRBV5-1	TRBJ2-1
ASSRSGPYEQY	TRBV2	TRBJ2-7
ASSLSGQGETF	TRBV11-3	TRBJ1-1
ASSGNQGGEQY	TRBV11-1	TRBJ2-7
ASSVVGRGRGNYGYT	TRBV9	TRBJ1-2
ASMSSGGFYTGANVLT	TRBV2	TRBJ2-6
ASSEIRGTSGETQY	TRBV6-1	TRBJ2-5
ASSLSSSGYNEQF	TRBV27	TRBJ2-1
ASSYEHRGHSPLH	TRBV6-5	TRBJ1-6
AWSLNRHRDTQY	TRBV30	TRBJ2-3
ASSEWGDGYT	TRBV2	TRBJ1-2
ASSTRQAATYEQY	TRBV19	TRBJ2-7
ASSPESDTEAF	TRBV18	TRBJ1-1
ASSLTGGLYEQY	TRBV5-1	NA
ASSTRLAGPRETQY	TRBV7-8	TRBJ2-5
ASSRGRGDGKNIQY	TRBV5-6	TRBJ2-4
ASSAIQGADTQY	TRBV9	TRBJ2-3
ASRRDLPTNEKLF	TRBV5-1	TRBJ1-4
SVGVDRDTEAF	TRBV29-1	TRBJ1-1
ASSWRAGDTNQPQH	TRBV5-6	TRBJ1-5
ASRVGGSAADTQY	TRBV19	TRBJ2-3
ASSLRTSTDTQY	TRBV6-5	TRBJ2-3
ASRVSRGNMNTEAF	TRBV5-1	TRBJ1-1
ASSQVGRMNTEAF	TRBV14	TRBJ1-1
ASRDRGGWGYT	TRBV2	TRBJ1-2
ASRTFGGLNTEAF	TRBV25-1	TRBJ1-1
ASSLESGLDGYT	TRBV5-1	TRBJ1-2
ASSLDSSYEQY	TRBV2	TRBJ2-7
ASSRTSYEQY	TRBV6-5	TRBJ2-7
ASSALAAPTDTQY	TRBV11-1	TRBJ2-3
ASSPSGVNNEQF	TRBV28	TRBJ2-1
ASSFPPGLSSETQY	TRBV7-3	TRBJ2-5
ASSSRGLAGYEQY	TRBV13	TRBJ2-7
ASAAQYQETQY	TRBV9	TRBJ2-5
ASSLGRGGSSDTQY	TRBV28	TRBJ2-3
ASSPGQGGYGYT	TRBV9	TRBJ1-2
ASSQDPGGTQETQY	TRBV4-2	TRBJ2-5
ASTRSTRTQY	TRBV28	TRBJ2-3
ASWANSYEQY	TRBV27	TRBJ2-7
ASSLLQGTSGTL	TRBV11-2	TRBJ2-7
ATSRGSGGRSETQY	TRBV15	TRBJ2-5
ATVGRVAYTEAF	TRBV25-1	TRBJ1-1